This T cell receptor (beta chain) was recorded in a study of T cell changes during pregnancy in multiple sclerosis. Looked up from germline, CDR1 is MGHRA and CDR2 is YSYEKL. This CDR3 contains 14 residues. Trimming left V 1 base short and J 5 bases short, with 11 bases between. Data came from immunoSEQ multiplex PCR; TCRdb stores just in-frame clones and leaves some out. Of 75,000 to 85,000 clones in the sample, around 93% were seen once. V and J are TRBV4-1 and TRBJ1-2; possible D gene TRBD1, 6 bases. The origin of this receptor is a female donor with multiple sclerosis, enrolled in a pregnancy study. The sequencing here drew on peripheral blood, taken in the second trimester of pregnancy. The CDR3 DNA sequence: TGCGCCAGCAGCCAAGTAACAGGGTCGTATGGCTACACCTTC. As protein: CASSQVTGSYGYTF.